The 21 T cell receptor beta chains below were found in one sample sequenced in a study of cytomegalovirus exposure and HLA in healthy donors. The study ran its PCR with 60 Vbeta and 13 Jbeta primers. Produced via immunoSEQ multiplex PCR; TCRdb's table is partial and in-frame only. The data contain around 68,000 clones, about 75% of them singletons. Material for sequencing was PBMCs. These receptors were taken from a woman younger than 45 in good health and CMV-seropositive.

V and J are TRBV4-3 and TRBJ2-1; 11 bases line up with TRBD2. The junction had 13 bases not matched to a gene; V was cut back by 2 bases and J by 4 bases. The CDR3 is 19 residues long. Germline V gene lookup returns CDR1 LGHNA and CDR2 YSLEER. The CDR3 DNA follows: TGCGCCAGCAGCCAAACAGGGGCCCCCGGGACTAGCGGTTACAATGAGCAGTTCTTC. It encodes CASSQTGAPGTSGYNEQFF.

The V and J genes are TRBV7-9 and TRBJ2-2; 14 nucleotides match TRBD2. The V and J ends lost 4 bases and 8 bases, in that order; junction bases with no gene match: 15. The CDR3 spans 19 residues. Germline V CDR1 and CDR2: SEHNR, FQNEAQ (reference sequence). For the CDR3, the DNA is TGTGCCAGCAGCTCTAGTAGGCCCGGGACTAGCGGGAGTCCTGGGGAGCTGTTTTTT. It specifies CASSSSRPGTSGSPGELFF.

The V call is TRBV6-6, the J call TRBJ2-3; no clear D. The V and J ends lost 5 bases and 6 bases respectively, with 6 bases between them. The CDR3 is 11 amino acids. Germline CDR1 reads MNHNY; CDR2 reads SVGAGI (reference sequence). The CDR3 loop is CASSRGDTQYF. CDR3 sequence (DNA): TGTGCCAGCAGTCGCGGCGATACGCAGTATTTT.

The chain combines TRBV9 with TRBJ2-1, with 8 bases lining up with TRBD2. The CDR3 runs 16 residues. Trimming removed 1 base from V and 8 bases from J; junction bases left unmatched: 11. The germline V gene has CDR1 SGDLS and CDR2 YYNGEE. CDR3 sequence reads: CASSVSAGTSVYEQFF. The DNA for the CDR3 is TGTGCCAGCAGCGTATCCGCCGGGACTAGTGTATATGAGCAGTTCTTC.

This clone was observed a single time. The junction differs from germline at one of its ends, possibly a read error. The gene calls are TRBV7-9 and TRBJ1-1, with D perhaps matching TRBD1 (6 bases). CDR1 is SEHNR, CDR2 FQNEAQ, per germline (reference sequence). The CDR3 covers 12 residues. The chain's CDR3 is CSSSLVRGTAFF. CDR3 in DNA: TGTTCCAGCAGCTTAGTGAGGGGGACGGCTTTCTTT.

The chain employs TRBV25-1 and TRBJ1-4; 9 bases are a match to TRBD1. This CDR3 is 16 amino acids long. Germline-derived CDR1 and CDR2 are MGHDK and SYGVNS. J was trimmed by 13 bases and V by 4 bases; bases with no gene match: 16. The CDR3 loop is CASSGTSGTGLMGLFF. CDR3 DNA sequence: TGTGCCAGCAGTGGGACATCCGGGACAGGGTTGATGGGACTGTTTTTT.

CDR3 bases: TGTGCCAGCAGCTTAGATGGCGGAGGGAGCTCCTACGAGCAGTACTTC. This gives the protein CASSLDGGGSSYEQYF. This sequence joins TRBV7-2 and TRBJ2-7; TRBD2 might be the D (6 bases). V lost 1 base to trimming and J lost 0 bases, with 13 bases between them. There are 16 residues in the CDR3. Germline V CDR1 and CDR2: SGHTA, FQGNSA.

The chain recombines TRBV7-2 with TRBJ1-1; tentative D call: TRBD1 (6 bases). Trimming stripped 5 bases from V and 3 bases from J, with 16 bases between. The CDR3 contains 15 residues. Germline-derived CDR1 and CDR2 are SGHTA and FQGNSA. CDR3 region: CASSHVQGTDTEAFF. DNA for the CDR3: TGTGCCAGCAGCCACGTACAGGGCACGGACACTGAAGCTTTCTTT.

The V gene is TRBV10-3, the J gene TRBJ2-7; TRBD1 matches at 7 bases. Trimming at V came to 0 bases and at J to 8 bases, leaving 13 bases not matched to a gene. Per germline, CDR1 ENHRY and CDR2 SYGVKD. This CDR3 contains 16 residues. This CDR3 reads CAISESVTDREGQQYF. The CDR3 DNA reads TGTGCCATCAGTGAGTCCGTGACCGACAGGGAAGGACAGCAGTACTTC.

This chain uses TRBV6-5 with TRBJ2-5, with 9 bases aligning to TRBD2. The CDR3 totals 15 residues. Trimming cost V 4 bases and J 11 bases; bases outside gene matches: 14. Germline V gene data show CDR1 as MNHEY and CDR2 as SVGAGI. Here the CDR3 reads CASSSTGLASSEQYF. CDR3 coding DNA: TGTGCCAGCAGTTCCACGGGACTAGCATCGAGTGAGCAGTACTTC.

This sequence joins TRBV29-1 and TRBJ2-5, with D uncertain. Germline lookup yields CDR1 SQVTM and CDR2 ANQGSEA. CDR3 length: 12 residues. With 4 bases removed from V and 3 bases from J, the gap between germline ends came to 9 bases. CDR3 residues: CSVVYLKETQYF. The CDR3 bases are TGCAGCGTTGTTTACTTGAAAGAGACCCAGTACTTC.

This clone was observed once. J is TRBJ2-3 and V is TRBV7-3; 11 bases agree with TRBD2. CDR3 size: 15 residues. Germline trimming cut 4 bases from V and 0 bases from J; bases unmatched to any gene: 0. Germline V gene sequence: CDR1 SGHTA, CDR2 FQGTGA. DNA of the CDR3: TGTGCCAGCAGCTGGACTAGCGGGAGCACAGATACGCAGTATTTT. It codes for CASSWTSGSTDTQYF.

This clone was observed a handful of times. The chain has TRBV4-2 and TRBJ1-1; perhaps TRBD1 as D (5 bases). The CDR3 is 14 residues long. Per germline, CDR1 LGHNA and CDR2 YNFKEQ. V was shortened by 4 bases and J by 5 bases, with 14 bases between the two germline ends. The CDR3 sequence is CASSLPQGGTEAFF. The CDR3 region has the DNA TGTGCCAGCAGCCTACCTCAGGGAGGTACTGAAGCTTTCTTT.

This sequence joins TRBV6-5 and TRBJ1-6, with D possibly matching TRBD1 (5 bases). Trimming shortened V by 2 bases and J by 7 bases, and 9 bases separated the two germline ends. CDR1 is MNHEY, CDR2 SVGAGI, per germline. This CDR3 has 14 amino acids. The CDR3 nucleotides read TGTGCCAGCAGTTACGCTGGGGGGAATTCACCCCTCCACTTT. It codes for CASSYAGGNSPLHF.

The chain joins TRBV9 to TRBJ2-1; TRBD2 matches 13 bases. Germline-derived CDR1 and CDR2 are SGDLS and YYNGEE. The CDR3 consists of 14 residues. V lost 4 bases to trimming and J lost 7 bases; unmatched junction nucleotides: 2. The CDR3 loop is CASSWTSGSNEQFF. CDR3 bases: TGTGCCAGCAGCTGGACTAGCGGGAGTAATGAGCAGTTCTTC.

The rearrangement uses TRBV5-1 and TRBJ2-7; 11 bases align to TRBD1. Germline V gives CDR1 SGHRS, CDR2 YFSETQ. V was pared by 3 bases and J by 6 bases, with 2 bases of the junction left unmatched. This CDR3 is 13 amino acids long. The CDR3 DNA is TGCGCCAGCAGCTCCGGGACAGGGGGCGAGCAGTACTTC. Protein: CASSSGTGGEQYF.

This clone came up once. The chain combines TRBV6-5 with TRBJ2-1, with 8 bases matching TRBD2. V shed 4 bases, J shed 11 bases, and the junction held 13 bases outside the gene matches. The V gene's germline CDR1 is MNHEY and CDR2 SVGAGI. This CDR3 is built from 15 residues. Here the CDR3 DNA reads TGTGCCAGCAGTTTCGGGACTAGGCCCCCCAAAAAGCAGTTCTTC. This translates into CASSFGTRPPKKQFF.

This sequence joins TRBV20-1 and TRBJ2-3; no definite D call. The CDR3 totals 10 residues. Trimming took off 7 bases at V and 4 bases at J, with 6 bases between the two ends. Germline CDR1 DFQATT, CDR2 SNEGSKA (reference sequence). The CDR3 nucleotides read TGCAGTGTTCACTCAGATACGCAGTATTTT. Translated: CSVHSDTQYF.

The chain employs TRBV6-5 and TRBJ2-1, with 10 bases aligning to TRBD2. Germline V lookup: CDR1 MNHEY, CDR2 SVGAGI. This CDR3 has 15 residues. Unmatched junction bases numbered 5, after V lost 2 bases and J lost 7 bases. The CDR3 here is CASSYVLAGLNEQFF. The DNA for the CDR3 is TGTGCCAGCAGTTACGTACTAGCGGGATTGAATGAGCAGTTCTTC.

The chain is built from TRBV5-1 and TRBJ2-2; D possibly corresponds to TRBD1 (6 bases). The CDR3 has 13 residues. The V end lost 2 bases, the J end lost 7 bases, and 9 bases lay between the germline ends. Germline lookup yields CDR1 SGHRS and CDR2 YFSETQ. CDR3 bases: TGCGCCAGCAGCTTACAGGGTTACGGGGAGCTGTTTTTT. Protein: CASSLQGYGELFF.

The V call is TRBV2, the J call TRBJ2-5; the match to TRBD1 covers 8 bases. The J call is doubtful: the DNA matches TRBJ2-7 better. CDR3 length equals 13 residues. Germline V gene lookup returns CDR1 SNHLY and CDR2 FYNNEI. The CDR3 protein is CASRERTGNEQYF. The DNA for the CDR3 is TGTGCCAGCAGGGAAAGGACAGGGAACGAGCAGTACTTC.